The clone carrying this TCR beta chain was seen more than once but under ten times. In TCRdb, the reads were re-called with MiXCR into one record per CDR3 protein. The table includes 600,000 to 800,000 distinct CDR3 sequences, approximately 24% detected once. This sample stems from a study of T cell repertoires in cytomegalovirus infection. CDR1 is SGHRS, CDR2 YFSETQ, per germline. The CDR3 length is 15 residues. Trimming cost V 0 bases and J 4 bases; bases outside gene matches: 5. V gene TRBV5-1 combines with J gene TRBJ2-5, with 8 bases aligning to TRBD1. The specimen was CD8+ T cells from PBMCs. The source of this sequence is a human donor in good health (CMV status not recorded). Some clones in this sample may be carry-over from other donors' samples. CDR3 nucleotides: TGCGCCAGCAGCTTGGAGACAGGGGCAGCAGAGACCCAGTACTTC. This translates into CASSLETGAAETQYF.